What follows describes a single T cell receptor (beta chain). Its antigen is undetermined. The CDR3 covers 14 residues. Per germline, CDR1 SGHTA and CDR2 FQGNSA. V was pared by 5 bases and J by 3 bases, with 7 bases of the junction left unmatched. This entry belongs to a study of cytomegalovirus exposure and HLA in healthy donors. About the study: A subsequent analysis stated that the 110 or so validation repertoires were run on the same platform as the approximately 700 first-cohort repertoires. Study conclusions and caveats: According to the study, roughly 160 TCR beta chains were cytomegalovirus-associated. Among the CMV-associated chains, a few were confirmed in vitro as specific for CMV antigens. As was reported, the classifier diagnosed cytomegalovirus status with high specificity and sensitivity.

Measured with immunoSEQ multiplex PCR; TCRdb has only the in-frame clones, and not every one. The profile shows 130,000 to 150,000 clones, approximately 91% of them singletons. The clonotype originates from a young man in good health and CMV-seronegative. The chain recombines TRBV7-2 with TRBJ2-7, with 7 positions matching TRBD1. Sequenced material: PBMCs. DNA for the CDR3: TGTGCCAGCAGCCGGACAGGAAAAAGCTACGAGCAGTACTTC. Translation gives CASSRTGKSYEQYF.